This TCR beta chain derives from a study of T cell responses to AZD1222 COVID-19 vaccine. Study outcomes and limitations: Vaccine-associated CD4 TCRs spanned spike, dominant at 160-218 and 743-854. Receipt of two AZD1222 doses was followed by a rise in Spike-specific TCR breadth and depth. Seropositive at baseline were only 5 to 7 AZD1222 recipients.

Sequenced by immunoSEQ multiplex PCR; TCRdb stores in-frame clones only, minus some. Among approximately 150,000 clones listed, around 85% were seen once. Details on this clone: The antigen remains unidentified.

The CDR3 is 13 residues long. The germline V gene has CDR1 MNHEY and CDR2 SVGAGI. V was trimmed by 1 base and J by 5 bases, leaving 3 bases between them. V gene TRBV6-5 combines with J gene TRBJ1-6, with D hard to call. This TCR came from an adult who received the AZD1222 COVID-19 vaccine. The starting material was peripheral blood, obtained 28 days after the second AZD1222 dose. CDR3: CASSYYDNSPLHF. The DNA of the CDR3 is TGTGCCAGCAGTTACTACGATAATTCACCCCTCCACTTT.